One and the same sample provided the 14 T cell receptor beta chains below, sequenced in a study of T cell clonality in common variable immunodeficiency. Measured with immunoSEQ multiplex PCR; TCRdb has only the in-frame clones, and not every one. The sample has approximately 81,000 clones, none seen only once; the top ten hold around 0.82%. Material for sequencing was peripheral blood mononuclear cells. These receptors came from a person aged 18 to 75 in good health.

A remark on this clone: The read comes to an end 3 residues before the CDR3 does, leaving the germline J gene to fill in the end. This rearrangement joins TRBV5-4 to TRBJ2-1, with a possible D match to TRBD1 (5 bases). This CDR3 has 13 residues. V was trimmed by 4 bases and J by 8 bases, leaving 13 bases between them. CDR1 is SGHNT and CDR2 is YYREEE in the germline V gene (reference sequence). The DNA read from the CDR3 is TGTGCCAGCAGCCCCTACTTAGGGGATGAG. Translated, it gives CASSPYLGDE. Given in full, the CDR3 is CASSPYLGDEQFF.

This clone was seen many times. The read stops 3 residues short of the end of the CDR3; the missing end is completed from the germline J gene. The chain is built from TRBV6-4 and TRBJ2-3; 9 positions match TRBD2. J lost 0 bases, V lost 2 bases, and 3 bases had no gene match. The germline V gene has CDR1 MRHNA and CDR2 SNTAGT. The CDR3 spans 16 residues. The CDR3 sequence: CASSDKAGGSTDTQYF. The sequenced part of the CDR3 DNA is TGTGCCAGCAGTGACAAGGCGGGAGGGAGCACAGATACG.

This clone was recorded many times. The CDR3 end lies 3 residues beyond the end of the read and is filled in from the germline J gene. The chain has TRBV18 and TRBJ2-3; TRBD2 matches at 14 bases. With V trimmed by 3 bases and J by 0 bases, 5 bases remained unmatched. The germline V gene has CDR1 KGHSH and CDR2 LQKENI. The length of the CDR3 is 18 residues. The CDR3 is CASSPGTSGSASTDTQYF. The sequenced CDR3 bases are TGTGCCAGCTCACCCGGGACTAGCGGGAGCGCTAGCACAGATACG.

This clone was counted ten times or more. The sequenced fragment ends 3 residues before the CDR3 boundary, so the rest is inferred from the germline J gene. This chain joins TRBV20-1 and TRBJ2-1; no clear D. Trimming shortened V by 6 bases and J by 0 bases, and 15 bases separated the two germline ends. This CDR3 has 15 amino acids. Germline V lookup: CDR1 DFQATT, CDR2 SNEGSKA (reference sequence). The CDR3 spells CSAPKTAVSYNEQFF. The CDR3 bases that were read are TGCAGTGCCCCCAAGACGGCGGTCTCCTACAATGAG.

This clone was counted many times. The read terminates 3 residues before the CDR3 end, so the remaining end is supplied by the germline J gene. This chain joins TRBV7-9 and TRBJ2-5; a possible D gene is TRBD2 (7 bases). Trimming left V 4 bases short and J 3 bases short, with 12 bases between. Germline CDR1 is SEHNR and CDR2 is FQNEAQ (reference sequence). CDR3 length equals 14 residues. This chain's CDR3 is CASSSGEGEETQYF. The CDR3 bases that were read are TGTGCCAGCAGCTCCGGGGAGGGGGAAGAGACC.

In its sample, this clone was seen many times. The CDR3 sequence is CSADLERGTGELFF. The sequenced part of the CDR3 DNA is TGCAGTGCGGATTTGGAGCGGGGCACCGGGGAG. The chain is built from TRBV20-1 and TRBJ2-2; TRBD2 aligns across 7 bases. The read terminates 3 residues ahead of where the CDR3 ends, so the germline J gene completes it. V gave up 6 bases and J gave up 4 bases; unmatched junction bases: 8. CDR3 size: 14 residues. Germline V gene lookup returns CDR1 DFQATT and CDR2 SNEGSKA (reference sequence).

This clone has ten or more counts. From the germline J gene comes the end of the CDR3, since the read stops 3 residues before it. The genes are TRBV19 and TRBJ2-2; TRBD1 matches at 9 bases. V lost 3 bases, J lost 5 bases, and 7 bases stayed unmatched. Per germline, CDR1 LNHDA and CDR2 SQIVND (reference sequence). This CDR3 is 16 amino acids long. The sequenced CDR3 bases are TGTGCCAGTAGTATTTGGGACAGGGTTGATACCGGGGAG. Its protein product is CASSIWDRVDTGE. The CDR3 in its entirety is CASSIWDRVDTGELFF.

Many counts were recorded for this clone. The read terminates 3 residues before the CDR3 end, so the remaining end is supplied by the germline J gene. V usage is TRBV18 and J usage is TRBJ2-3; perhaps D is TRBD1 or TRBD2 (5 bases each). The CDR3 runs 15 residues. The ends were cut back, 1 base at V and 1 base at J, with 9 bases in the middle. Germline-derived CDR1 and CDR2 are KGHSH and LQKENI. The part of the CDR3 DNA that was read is TGTGCCAGCTCACCACTCCAGGGAGGCACAGATACG. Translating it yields CASSPLQGGTDT. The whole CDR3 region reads CASSPLQGGTDTQYF.

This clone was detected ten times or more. The sequenced CDR3 bases are TGTGCCAGCAGCCGAGAGCGAACGGGGGGC. Its translation: CASSRERTGG. The entire CDR3 sequence reads CASSRERTGGYTF. V usage is TRBV7-2 and J usage is TRBJ1-2, with D unclear. The CDR3 is cut off 3 residues early in the read; its end comes from the germline J gene. CDR3 length: 13 amino acids. CDR1 is SGHTA and CDR2 is FQGNSA in the germline V gene.

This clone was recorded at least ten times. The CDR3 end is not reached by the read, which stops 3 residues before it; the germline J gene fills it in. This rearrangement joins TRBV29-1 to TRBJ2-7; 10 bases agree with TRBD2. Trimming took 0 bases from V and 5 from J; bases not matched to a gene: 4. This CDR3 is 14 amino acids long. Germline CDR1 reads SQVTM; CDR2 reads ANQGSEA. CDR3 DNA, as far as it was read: TGCAGCGTTGAAGATTCTAGCGGGAGAGACGAG. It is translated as CSVEDSSGRDE. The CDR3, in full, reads CSVEDSSGRDEQYF.

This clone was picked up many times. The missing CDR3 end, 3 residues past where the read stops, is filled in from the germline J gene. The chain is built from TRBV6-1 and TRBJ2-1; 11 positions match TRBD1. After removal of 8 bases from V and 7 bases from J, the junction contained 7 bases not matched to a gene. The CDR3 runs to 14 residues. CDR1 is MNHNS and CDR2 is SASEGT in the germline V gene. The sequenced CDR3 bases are TGTGCCAGCCGTGGGACAGGGGGTAGGAATGAG. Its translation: CASRGTGGRNE. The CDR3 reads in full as CASRGTGGRNEQFF.

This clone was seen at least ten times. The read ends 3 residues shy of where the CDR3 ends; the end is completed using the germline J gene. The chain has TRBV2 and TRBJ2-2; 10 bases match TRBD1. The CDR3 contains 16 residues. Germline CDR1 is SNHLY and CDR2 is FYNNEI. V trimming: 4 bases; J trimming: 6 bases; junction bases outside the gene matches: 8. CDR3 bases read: TGTGCCAGCAGTGGACAGGGGGCGATTCATCCCGGGGAG. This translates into CASSGQGAIHPGE. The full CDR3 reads CASSGQGAIHPGELFF.

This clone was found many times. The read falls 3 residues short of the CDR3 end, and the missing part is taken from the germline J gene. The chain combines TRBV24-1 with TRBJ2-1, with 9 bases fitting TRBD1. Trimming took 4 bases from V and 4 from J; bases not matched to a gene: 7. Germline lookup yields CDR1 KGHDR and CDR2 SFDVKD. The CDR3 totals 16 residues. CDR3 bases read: TGTGCCACCAGTGACCCGACAGGGGGTGGATACAATGAG. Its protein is CATSDPTGGGYNE. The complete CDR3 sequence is CATSDPTGGGYNEQFF.

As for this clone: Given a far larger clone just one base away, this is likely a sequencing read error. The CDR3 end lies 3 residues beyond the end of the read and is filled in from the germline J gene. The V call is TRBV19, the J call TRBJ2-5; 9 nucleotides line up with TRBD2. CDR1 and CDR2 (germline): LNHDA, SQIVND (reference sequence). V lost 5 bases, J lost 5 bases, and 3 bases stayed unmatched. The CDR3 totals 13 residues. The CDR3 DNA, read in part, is TGTGCCAGTAGTGCAGCGGGAGGTGAGACC. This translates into CASSAAGGET. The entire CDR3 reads CASSAAGGETQYF.